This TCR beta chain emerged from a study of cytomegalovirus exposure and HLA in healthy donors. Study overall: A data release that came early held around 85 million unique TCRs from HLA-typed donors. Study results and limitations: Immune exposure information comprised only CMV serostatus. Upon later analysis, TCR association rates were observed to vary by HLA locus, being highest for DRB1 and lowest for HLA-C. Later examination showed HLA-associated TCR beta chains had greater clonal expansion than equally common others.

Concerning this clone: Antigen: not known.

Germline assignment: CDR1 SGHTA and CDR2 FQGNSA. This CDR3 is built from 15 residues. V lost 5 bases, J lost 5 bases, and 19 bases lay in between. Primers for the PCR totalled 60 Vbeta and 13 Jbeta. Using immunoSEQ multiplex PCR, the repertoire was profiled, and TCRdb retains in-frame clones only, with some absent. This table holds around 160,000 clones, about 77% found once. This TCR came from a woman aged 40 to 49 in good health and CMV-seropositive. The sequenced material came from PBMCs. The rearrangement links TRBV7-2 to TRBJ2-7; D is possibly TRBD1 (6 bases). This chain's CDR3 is CASSLKRDIGHEQYF. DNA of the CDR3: TGTGCCAGCAGCCTGAAACGGGACATCGGACACGAGCAGTACTTC.